The clone carrying this TCR beta chain showed up just a few times. This sample was taken from a study of human T cells and chemical hapten exposure. TCRdb used MiXCR to reprocess the 5' RACE reads, holding one entry per CDR3 protein. The profile covers more than 75,000 distinct CDR3 sequences, with 15% to 20% appearing a single time and approximately 6.3% taken by the ten largest. It was from unfractionated whole blood that total RNA was extracted. V lost 5 bases and J lost 3; bases outside the gene matches: 7. The CDR3 has 14 residues. CDR1 and CDR2 (germline): DFQATT, SNEGSKA (reference sequence). The V and J genes are TRBV20-1 and TRBJ2-7, with 10 bases that match TRBD2. This receptor was taken from a female donor in good health. In DNA form, the CDR3 reads TGCAGTGCTCAGATAGCGGGGGGACGCTACGAGCAGTACTTC. Translation: CSAQIAGGRYEQYF.